This is a list of T cell receptor beta chains from one sample in a study of blood T cell repertoires in COVID-19. Data came from immunoSEQ multiplex PCR; TCRdb stores just in-frame clones and leaves some out. This table has hundreds of thousands of clones, roughly 87% appearing once. The material sequenced was PBMCs or T cells enriched from blood (not recorded which). The receptors stem from a woman in her late teens or twenties with acute COVID-19. CDR3s include the opening cysteine and the closing phenylalanine or tryptophan. A D gene is named only where the DNA matches it firmly. Only some rows state a clone size, as once, few, many or a class for expanded clones.

abundance,j_gene,v_gene,d_gene,CDR3nt,CDR3aa
-,TRBJ1-2,TRBV7-2,-,TGTGCCAGCAGCTTAGACGGGAACTATGGCTACACCTTC,CASSLDGNYGYTF
-,TRBJ1-2,TRBV6-5,-,TGTGCCAGCAGCAACGGTAACTATGGCTACACCTTC,CASSNGNYGYTF
-,TRBJ2-7,TRBV5-1,TRBD2,TGCGCCAGCAGCTTGACTAGCGGGAGGGCCGTGGTATACGAGCAGTACTTC,CASSLTSGRAVVYEQYF
few,TRBJ1-1,TRBV9,-,TGTGCCAGCAGCTTAAACCCCGAGGGAGAAGCTTTCTTT,CASSLNPEGEAFF
-,TRBJ2-3,TRBV7-9,TRBD2,TGTGCCAGCAGCTCGAACGGACTAGCGGCAGATACGCAGTATTTT,CASSSNGLAADTQYF
-,TRBJ2-3,TRBV12-5,TRBD1,TGTGCTAGTGGTTTGTCATCGCCCCGGGACAGGGGCACAGATACGCAGTATTTT,CASGLSSPRDRGTDTQYF
-,TRBJ2-2,TRBV5-1,-,TGCGCCAGCAGCTTGGTCCAGGGGATGGCCGGGGAGCTGTTTTTT,CASSLVQGMAGELFF
-,TRBJ1-1,TRBV19,-,TGTGCCAGTAGTCTTTCGGGGGATGAAGCTTTCTTT,CASSLSGDEAFF
-,TRBJ2-3,TRBV30,TRBD1,TGTGCCTGGTCGAGACAGGGTTTGCCAGATACGCAGTATTTT,CAWSRQGLPDTQYF
-,TRBJ1-2,TRBV24-1,TRBD1,TGTGCCACCAGTGACAGGGACAGGAGATATGGCTACACCTTC,CATSDRDRRYGYTF
-,TRBJ1-6,TRBV5-4,-,TGTGCCAGCAGCTTGGGGGGCCGGAATTCACCCCTCCACTTT,CASSLGGRNSPLHF
-,TRBJ1-2,TRBV4-2,TRBD1,TGTGCCAGCAGCCAAGACCGACAGGGGGCCAACTATGGCTACACCTTC,CASSQDRQGANYGYTF
-,TRBJ2-4,TRBV5-1,-,TGCGCCAGCAGCTTGGGGACAGTCAGCTTCCTAGCCAAAAACATTCAGTACTTC,CASSLGTVSFLAKNIQYF
-,TRBJ2-1,TRBV7-8,TRBD1,TGTGCCAGCAGTTCACCAGGGGGTTACAATGAGCAGTTCTTC,CASSSPGGYNEQFF
-,TRBJ2-1,TRBV5-5,TRBD2,TGTGCCAGCAGCTTGGGTAGCGGGGCCAACAATGAGCAGTTCTTC,CASSLGSGANNEQFF
-,TRBJ1-6,TRBV6-6,TRBD1,TGTGCCAGCAGCCTCAGAGGGACAGCAAATTCACCCCTCCACTTT,CASSLRGTANSPLHF
-,TRBJ2-7,TRBV5-6,TRBD1,TGTGCCAGCAGCGGCCGGGACAGGTCCTACGAGCAGTACTTC,CASSGRDRSYEQYF
-,TRBJ2-7,TRBV15,-,TGTGCCACCAGCAGAGAGCCCGGCTCCTACGAGCAGTACTTC,CATSREPGSYEQYF
-,TRBJ1-4,TRBV30,-,TGTGCCTGGAGTTATCTCCGGGACTTTAATGAAAAACTGTTTTTT,CAWSYLRDFNEKLFF
-,TRBJ2-6,TRBV11-2,-,TGTGCCAGCAGCGACAGCCTTATCTCTGGGGCCAACGTCCTGACTTTC,CASSDSLISGANVLTF
-,TRBJ2-3,TRBV7-3,-,TGTGCCAGCAGCTTAATTACCCAAAGGAACGATTTGGGACATTCTAGCACAGATACGCAGTATTTT,CASSLITQRNDLGHSSTDTQYF
once,TRBJ1-5,TRBV11-3,TRBD1,TGTGCCAGCAGCGTCCGGCCGGACAGGGGAGGTCAGCCCCAGCATTTT,CASSVRPDRGGQPQHF
-,TRBJ2-7,TRBV28,TRBD1,TGTGCCAGCAGAGACCCCGGGACAGGGATCTACGAGCAGTACTTC,CASRDPGTGIYEQYF
-,TRBJ1-6,TRBV5-6,-,TGTGCCAGCAGTACCGCCGGGGATAATTCACCCCTCCACTTT,CASSTAGDNSPLHF
-,TRBJ2-3,TRBV5-1,TRBD1,TGCGCCACCCGACAGGGGGCGAGCACAGATACGCAGTATTTT,CATRQGASTDTQYF
-,TRBJ1-1,TRBV5-1,TRBD1,TGCGCCAGCAGCTCCAAAACAGGGGACACTGAAGCTTTCTTT,CASSSKTGDTEAFF
-,TRBJ2-2,TRBV4-1,-,TGCGCCAGCAGCCCTGTCGACACCGGGGAGCTGTTTTTT,CASSPVDTGELFF
once,TRBJ2-3,TRBV4-3,TRBD2,TGCGCCAGCAGCTCGGGACTAGCCGGAGGCACAGATACGCAGTATTTT,CASSSGLAGGTDTQYF
-,TRBJ1-3,TRBV24-1,-,TGTGCCACCAGCGTTTTGACGCTGGCATTCTCTGGAAACACCATATATTTT,CATSVLTLAFSGNTIYF